The 8 T cell receptor beta chains below were found in one sample sequenced in a study of blood T cell repertoires in COVID-19. Sequenced by immunoSEQ multiplex PCR; TCRdb stores in-frame clones only, minus some. The sample has about 270,000 clones, about 89% seen once. Sequenced: peripheral blood. The receptors stem from a man aged 45-60 years with acute or convalescent COVID-19.

The table lists this clone with a count of one. The CDR3 DNA sequence: TGTGCCAGCAGTCCGACAGGGTATGAGCAGTTCTTC. The encoded protein is CASSPTGYEQFF. The V and J genes are TRBV12-3 or TRBV12-4 and TRBJ2-1; 7 nucleotides line up with TRBD1. The CDR3 loop spans 12 amino acids. J was trimmed by 8 bases and V by 5 bases; bases with no gene match: 3.

The chain recombines TRBV18 with TRBJ1-1; a possible D gene is TRBD1 (6 bases). The V and J ends lost 2 bases and 3 bases respectively, with 10 bases between them. This CDR3 contains 14 residues. In germline, CDR1 is KGHSH, CDR2 LQKENI. CDR3 region: CASSPGGVHTEAFF. DNA for the CDR3: TGTGCCAGCTCACCAGGGGGCGTTCACACTGAAGCTTTCTTT.

This clone was detected once. V and J are TRBV10-1 and TRBJ2-2; 8 bases are a match to TRBD2. The CDR3 contains 16 residues. The J segment lost 1 base and the V segment lost 4 bases, leaving 5 bases of the junction unmatched. Germline CDR1 and CDR2: WNHNN and SYGVQD (reference sequence). CDR3 sequence (DNA): TGCGCCAGCAGTGGGGAGCGGGGGCAGAACACCGGGGAGCTGTTTTTT. Amino acids: CASSGERGQNTGELFF.

The rearrangement links TRBV7-9 to TRBJ1-2; 8 bases are a match to TRBD1. Trimming removed 7 bases from V and 2 bases from J; junction bases left unmatched: 15. The CDR3 extends over 17 amino acids. The germline CDR1 and CDR2 sequences are SEHNR and FQNEAQ (reference sequence). The CDR3 nucleotides read TGTGCCAGCACCCCACCCCCTGACAGGGGATGGAACTATGGCTACACCTTC. It specifies CASTPPPDRGWNYGYTF.

Concerning this clone itself: In the same sample, other DNA sequences code for this CDR3. This chain uses TRBV30 with TRBJ2-5; TRBD1 aligns across 7 bases. After removal of 0 bases from V and 3 bases from J, the junction contained 1 base not matched to a gene. CDR3 length: 13 amino acids. Looked up from germline, CDR1 is GTSNPN and CDR2 is SVGIG (reference sequence). The CDR3 loop is CAWSVDREETQYF. In DNA form, the CDR3 reads TGTGCCTGGAGTGTAGACAGGGAAGAGACCCAGTACTTC.

Of note for this clone: At one end, the junction sequence differs from germline, possibly due to a read error. V and J are TRBV3-1 (or the pseudogene TRBV3-2) and TRBJ1-1; 7 nucleotides agree with TRBD1. The CDR3 covers 14 residues. Germline V gene lookup returns CDR1 LGHDT and CDR2 YNNKEL (reference sequence). The chain's CDR3 is CASSQGQGVLQAFF. CDR3 in DNA: TGTGCCAGCAGTCAAGGGCAGGGGGTTCTCCAAGCTTTCTTT.

This chain connects TRBV9 to TRBJ2-1; D possibly corresponds to TRBD1 (6 bases). The germline gives CDR1 SGDLS, CDR2 YYNGEE. V shed 2 bases and J shed 4 bases, with 10 bases lying between them. The CDR3 totals 14 residues. The CDR3 DNA sequence: TGTGCCAGCAGCGTTTCAGGGGTTTACAATGAGCAGTTCTTC. Its protein product is CASSVSGVYNEQFF. Complete variable domain (other parts from reference TRBV9 and TRBJ2-1): DSGVTQTPKHLITATGQRVTLRCSPRSGDLSVYWYQQSLDQGLQFLIQYYNGEERAKGNILERFSAQQFPDLHSELNLSSLELGDSALYFCASSVSGVYNEQFFGPGTRLTVL.

In this sample, this clone turned up once. This chain joins TRBV2 and TRBJ1-1; D not resolved. This CDR3 is built from 13 residues. Germline V gene lookup returns CDR1 SNHLY and CDR2 FYNNEI. Trimming shortened V by 7 bases and J by 3 bases, and 12 bases separated the two germline ends. CDR3 protein: CASMAGSHTEAFF. The CDR3 DNA is TGTGCCAGCATGGCCGGGAGTCACACTGAAGCTTTCTTT.